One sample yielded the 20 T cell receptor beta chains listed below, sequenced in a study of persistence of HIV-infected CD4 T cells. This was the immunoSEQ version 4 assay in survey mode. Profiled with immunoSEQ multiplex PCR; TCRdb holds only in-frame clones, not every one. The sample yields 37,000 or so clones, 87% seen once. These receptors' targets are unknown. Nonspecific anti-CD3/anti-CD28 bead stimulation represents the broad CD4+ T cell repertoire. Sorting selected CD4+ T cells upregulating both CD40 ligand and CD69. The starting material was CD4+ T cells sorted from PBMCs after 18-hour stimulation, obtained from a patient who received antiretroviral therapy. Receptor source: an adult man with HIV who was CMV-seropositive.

CDR3 bases: TGTGCCAGCAGTTACAAGGTGGGAACTGAAGCTTTCTTT. Protein product: CASSYKVGTEAFF. V gene TRBV6-5 combines with J gene TRBJ1-1; no clear D gene. Trimming removed 2 bases at V and 5 bases at J, with 9 bases between. The germline V gene encodes CDR1 MNHEY and CDR2 SVGAGI. This CDR3 contains 13 residues.

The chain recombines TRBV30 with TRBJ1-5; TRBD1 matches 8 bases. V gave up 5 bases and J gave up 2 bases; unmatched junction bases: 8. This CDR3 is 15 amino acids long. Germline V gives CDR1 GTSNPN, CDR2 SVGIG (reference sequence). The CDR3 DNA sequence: TGTGCCTGGGGCCCCAGGGGGCGCGGCAATCAGCCCCAGCATTTT. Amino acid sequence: CAWGPRGRGNQPQHF. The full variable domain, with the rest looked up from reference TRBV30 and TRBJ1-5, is SQTIHQWPATLVQPVGSPLSLECTVEGTSNPNLYWYRQAAGRGLQLLFYSVGIGQISSEVPQNLSASRPQDRQFILSSKKLLLSDSGFYLCAWGPRGRGNQPQHFGDGTRLSIL.

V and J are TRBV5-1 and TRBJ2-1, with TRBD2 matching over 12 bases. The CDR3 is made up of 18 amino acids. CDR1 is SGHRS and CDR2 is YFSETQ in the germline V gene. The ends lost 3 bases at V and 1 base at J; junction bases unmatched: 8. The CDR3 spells CASSSYRLAGESYNEQFF. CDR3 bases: TGCGCCAGCAGCTCATATAGACTAGCGGGAGAATCCTACAATGAGCAGTTCTTC.

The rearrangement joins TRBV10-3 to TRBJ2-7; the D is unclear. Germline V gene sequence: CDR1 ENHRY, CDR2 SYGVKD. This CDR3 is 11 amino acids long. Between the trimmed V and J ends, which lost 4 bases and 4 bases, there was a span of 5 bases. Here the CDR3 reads CAISASYEQYF. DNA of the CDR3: TGTGCCATCAGTGCTTCATACGAGCAGTACTTC.

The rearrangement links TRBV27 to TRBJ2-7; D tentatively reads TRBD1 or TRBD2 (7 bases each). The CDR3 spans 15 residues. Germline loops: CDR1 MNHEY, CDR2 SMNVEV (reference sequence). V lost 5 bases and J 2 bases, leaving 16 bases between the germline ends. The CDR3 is CASSPSGTAAYEQYF. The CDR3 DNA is TGTGCCAGCAGTCCCAGCGGGACAGCAGCCTACGAGCAGTACTTC.

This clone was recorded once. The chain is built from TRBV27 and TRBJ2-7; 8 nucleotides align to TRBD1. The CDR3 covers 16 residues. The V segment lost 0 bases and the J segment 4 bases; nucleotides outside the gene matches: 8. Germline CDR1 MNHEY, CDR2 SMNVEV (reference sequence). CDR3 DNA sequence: TGTGCCAGCAGTTTATCGAGCCAGGGGGCGAAATACGAGCAGTACTTC. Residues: CASSLSSQGAKYEQYF.

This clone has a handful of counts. The CDR3 protein is CAWSRDRGSEAFF. CDR3 DNA sequence: TGTGCCTGGAGCCGGGACAGGGGATCTGAAGCTTTCTTT. The J gene is TRBJ1-1, the V gene TRBV30; 10 positions match TRBD1. Losses at the gene ends were 3 bases for V and 6 bases for J; bases not matched to a gene: 4. Germline lookup yields CDR1 GTSNPN and CDR2 SVGIG (reference sequence). The length of the CDR3 is 13 residues. The full variable domain, completed using reference TRBV30 and TRBJ1-1, is SQTIHQWPATLVQPVGSPLSLECTVEGTSNPNLYWYRQAAGRGLQLLFYSVGIGQISSEVPQNLSASRPQDRQFILSSKKLLLSDSGFYLCAWSRDRGSEAFFGQGTRLTVV.

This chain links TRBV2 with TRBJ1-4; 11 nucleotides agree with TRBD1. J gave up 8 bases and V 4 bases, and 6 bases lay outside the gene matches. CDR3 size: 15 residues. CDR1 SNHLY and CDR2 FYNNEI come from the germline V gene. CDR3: CASSGTGGKGEKLFF. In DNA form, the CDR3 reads TGTGCCAGCAGTGGGACAGGGGGCAAGGGAGAAAAACTGTTTTTT.

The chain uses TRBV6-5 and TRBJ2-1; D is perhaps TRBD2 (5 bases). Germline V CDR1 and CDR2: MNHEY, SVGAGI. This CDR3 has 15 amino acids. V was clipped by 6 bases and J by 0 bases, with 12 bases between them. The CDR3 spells CASRPLAGSYNEQFF. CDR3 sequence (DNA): TGTGCCAGCAGGCCTCTAGCAGGCTCCTACAATGAGCAGTTCTTC.

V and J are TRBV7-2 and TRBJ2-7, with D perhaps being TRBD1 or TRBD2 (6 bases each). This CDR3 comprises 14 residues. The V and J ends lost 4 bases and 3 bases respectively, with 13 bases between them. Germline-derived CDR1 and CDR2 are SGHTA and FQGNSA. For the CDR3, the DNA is TGTGCCAGCAGCTCATACAGGGAGGTCTACGAGCAGTACTTC. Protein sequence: CASSSYREVYEQYF.

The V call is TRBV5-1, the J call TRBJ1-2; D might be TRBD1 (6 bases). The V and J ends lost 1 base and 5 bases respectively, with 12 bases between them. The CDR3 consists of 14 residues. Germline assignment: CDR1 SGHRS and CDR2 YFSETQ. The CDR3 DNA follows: TGCGCCAGCAGCTTGAGCGGGACATCGTATGGCTACACCTTC. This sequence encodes CASSLSGTSYGYTF.

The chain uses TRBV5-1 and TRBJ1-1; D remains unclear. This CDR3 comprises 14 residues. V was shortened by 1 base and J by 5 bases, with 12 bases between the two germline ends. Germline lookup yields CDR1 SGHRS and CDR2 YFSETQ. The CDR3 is CASSLIRGGTEAFF. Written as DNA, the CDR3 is TGCGCCAGCAGCTTGATACGGGGTGGAACTGAAGCTTTCTTT.

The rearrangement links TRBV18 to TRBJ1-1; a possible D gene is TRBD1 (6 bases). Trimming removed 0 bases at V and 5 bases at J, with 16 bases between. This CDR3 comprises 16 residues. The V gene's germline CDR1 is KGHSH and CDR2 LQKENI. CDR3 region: CASSPPGRGAGTEAFF. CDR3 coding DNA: TGTGCCAGCTCACCACCAGGCAGGGGCGCAGGGACTGAAGCTTTCTTT.

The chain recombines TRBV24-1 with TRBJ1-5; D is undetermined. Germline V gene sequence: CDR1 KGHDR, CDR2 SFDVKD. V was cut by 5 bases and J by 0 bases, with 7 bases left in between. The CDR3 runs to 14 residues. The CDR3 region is CATSASYSNQPQHF. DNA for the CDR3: TGTGCCACCAGTGCCAGCTATAGCAATCAGCCCCAGCATTTT.

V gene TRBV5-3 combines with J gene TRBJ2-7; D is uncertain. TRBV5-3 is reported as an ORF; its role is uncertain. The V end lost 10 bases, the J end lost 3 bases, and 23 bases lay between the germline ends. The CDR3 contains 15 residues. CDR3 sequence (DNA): TGTGCCGGATATCCGAAGAATGCTCCTGACTACGAGCAGTACTTC. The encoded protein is CAGYPKNAPDYEQYF.

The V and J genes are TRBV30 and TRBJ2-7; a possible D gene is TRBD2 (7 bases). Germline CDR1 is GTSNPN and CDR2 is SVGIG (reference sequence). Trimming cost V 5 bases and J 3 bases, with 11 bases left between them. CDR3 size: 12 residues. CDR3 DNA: TGTGCCTGGGGAGCGGGACACTACGAGCAGTACTTC. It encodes CAWGAGHYEQYF. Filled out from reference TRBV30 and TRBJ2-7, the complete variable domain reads SQTIHQWPATLVQPVGSPLSLECTVEGTSNPNLYWYRQAAGRGLQLLFYSVGIGQISSEVPQNLSASRPQDRQFILSSKKLLLSDSGFYLCAWGAGHYEQYFGPGTRLTVT.

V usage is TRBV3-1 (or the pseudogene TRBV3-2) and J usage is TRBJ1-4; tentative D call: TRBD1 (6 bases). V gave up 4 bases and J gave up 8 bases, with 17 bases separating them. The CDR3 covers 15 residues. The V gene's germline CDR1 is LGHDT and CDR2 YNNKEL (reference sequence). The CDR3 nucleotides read TGTGCCAGCAGCCCATGGGACATGGTGGCCGAAAAACTGTTTTTT. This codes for CASSPWDMVAEKLFF.

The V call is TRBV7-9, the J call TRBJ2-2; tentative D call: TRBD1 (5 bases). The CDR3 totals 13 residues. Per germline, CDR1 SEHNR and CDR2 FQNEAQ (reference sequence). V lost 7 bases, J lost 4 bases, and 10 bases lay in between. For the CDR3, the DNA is TGTGCCAGCACTCAGGGAAGCACCGGGGAGCTGTTTTTT. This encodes CASTQGSTGELFF.

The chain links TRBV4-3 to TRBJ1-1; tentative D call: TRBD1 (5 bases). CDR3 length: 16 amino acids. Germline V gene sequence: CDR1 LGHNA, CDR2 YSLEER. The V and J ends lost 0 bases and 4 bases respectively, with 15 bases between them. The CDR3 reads CASSQEFRGDLTEAFF. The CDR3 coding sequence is TGCGCCAGCAGCCAAGAATTTCGGGGGGACCTCACTGAAGCTTTCTTT.

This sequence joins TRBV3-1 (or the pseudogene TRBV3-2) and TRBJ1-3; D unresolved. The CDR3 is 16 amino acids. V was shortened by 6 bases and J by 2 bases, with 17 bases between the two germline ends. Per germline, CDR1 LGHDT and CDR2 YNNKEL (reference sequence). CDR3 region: CASSFRSQQAGNTIYF. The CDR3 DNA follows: TGTGCCAGCAGTTTCAGATCCCAGCAGGCTGGAAACACCATATATTTT.